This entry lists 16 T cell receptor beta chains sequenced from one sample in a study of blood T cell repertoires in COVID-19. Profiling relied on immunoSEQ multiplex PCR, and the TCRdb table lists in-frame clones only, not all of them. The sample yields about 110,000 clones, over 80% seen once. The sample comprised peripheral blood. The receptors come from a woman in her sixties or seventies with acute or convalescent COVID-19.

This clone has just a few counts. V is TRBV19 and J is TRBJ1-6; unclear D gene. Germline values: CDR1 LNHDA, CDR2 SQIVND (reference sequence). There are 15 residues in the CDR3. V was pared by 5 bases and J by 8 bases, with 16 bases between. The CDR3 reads CASSPQLSGDSPLHF. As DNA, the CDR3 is TGTGCCAGTAGTCCCCAGCTTTCGGGAGATTCACCCCTCCACTTT.

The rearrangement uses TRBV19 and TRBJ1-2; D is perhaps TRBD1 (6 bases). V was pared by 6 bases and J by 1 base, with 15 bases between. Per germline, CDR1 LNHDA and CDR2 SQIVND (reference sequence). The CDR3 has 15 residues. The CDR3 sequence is CASSPQGGFNYGYTF. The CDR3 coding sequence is TGTGCCAGTAGCCCACAGGGAGGGTTTAACTATGGCTACACCTTC. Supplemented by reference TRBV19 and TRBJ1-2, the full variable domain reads DGGITQSPKYLFRKEGQNVTLSCEQNLNHDAMYWYRQDPGQGLRLIYYSQIVNDFQKGDIAEGYSVSREKKESFPLTVTSAQKNPTAFYLCASSPQGGFNYGYTFGSGTRLTVV.

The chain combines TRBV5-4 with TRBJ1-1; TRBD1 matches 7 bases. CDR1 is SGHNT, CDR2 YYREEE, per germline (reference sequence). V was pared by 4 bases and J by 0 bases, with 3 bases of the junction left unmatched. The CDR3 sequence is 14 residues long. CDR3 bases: TGTGCCAGCAGCACGGGACAGATGAACACTGAAGCTTTCTTT. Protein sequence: CASSTGQMNTEAFF.

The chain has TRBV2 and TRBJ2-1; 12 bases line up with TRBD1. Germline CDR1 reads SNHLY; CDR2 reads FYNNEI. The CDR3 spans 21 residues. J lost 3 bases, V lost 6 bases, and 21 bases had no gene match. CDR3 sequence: CASRGQGASGSPRLDYNEQFF. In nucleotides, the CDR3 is TGTGCCAGCAGGGGACAGGGGGCTTCGGGGAGCCCTCGACTTGACTACAATGAGCAGTTCTTC.

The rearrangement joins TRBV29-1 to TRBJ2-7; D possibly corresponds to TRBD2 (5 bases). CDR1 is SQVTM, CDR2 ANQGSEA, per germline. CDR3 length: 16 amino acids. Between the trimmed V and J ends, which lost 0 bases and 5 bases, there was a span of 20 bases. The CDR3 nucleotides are TGCAGCGTTGAAGATCCTGGGAGTCCTTCCCCCGACGAGCAGTACTTC. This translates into CSVEDPGSPSPDEQYF.

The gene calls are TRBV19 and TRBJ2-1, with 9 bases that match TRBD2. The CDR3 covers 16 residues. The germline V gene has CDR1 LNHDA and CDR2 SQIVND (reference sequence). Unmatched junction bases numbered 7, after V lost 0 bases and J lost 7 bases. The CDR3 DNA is TGTGCCAGTAGTATAGAAGGAGCGGGGGGAGGGAATGAGCAGTTCTTC. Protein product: CASSIEGAGGGNEQFF.

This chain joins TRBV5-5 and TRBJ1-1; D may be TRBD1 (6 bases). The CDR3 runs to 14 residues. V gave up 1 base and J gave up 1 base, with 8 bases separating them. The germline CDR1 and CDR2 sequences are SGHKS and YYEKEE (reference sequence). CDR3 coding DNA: TGTGCCAGCAGCTTGCTACAGGGGAACACTGAAGCTTTCTTT. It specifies CASSLLQGNTEAFF.

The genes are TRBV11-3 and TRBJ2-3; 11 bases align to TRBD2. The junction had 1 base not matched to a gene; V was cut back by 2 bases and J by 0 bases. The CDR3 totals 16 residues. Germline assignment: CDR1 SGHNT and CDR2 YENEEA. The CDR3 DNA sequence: TGTGCCAGCAGCTTAAGGACTAGCGGGAGCACAGATACGCAGTATTTT. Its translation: CASSLRTSGSTDTQYF.

CDR3 nucleotide sequence: TGTGCCAGCAGCTTAGTGGGCGGGGCACTAGCGGGAGGAGAGACCCAGTACTTC. Protein product: CASSLVGGALAGGETQYF. The V call is TRBV7-8, the J call TRBJ2-5; 12 bases match TRBD2. Germline assignment: CDR1 SGHVS and CDR2 FQNEAQ. This CDR3 is built from 18 residues. The V segment lost 1 base and the J segment 4 bases; nucleotides outside the gene matches: 10.

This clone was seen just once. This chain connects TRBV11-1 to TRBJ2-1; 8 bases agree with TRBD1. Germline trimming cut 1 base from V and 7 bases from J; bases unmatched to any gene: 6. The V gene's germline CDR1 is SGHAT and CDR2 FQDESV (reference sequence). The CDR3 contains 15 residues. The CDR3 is CASSLGRTGRNEQFF. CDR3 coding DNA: TGTGCCAGCAGCTTAGGGAGGACAGGGAGGAATGAGCAGTTCTTC. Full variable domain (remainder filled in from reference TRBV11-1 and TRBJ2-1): EAEVAQSPRYKITEKSQAVAFWCDPISGHATLYWYRQILGQGPELLVQFQDESVVDDSQLPKDRFSAERLKGVDSTLKIQPAELGDSAMYLCASSLGRTGRNEQFFGPGTRLTVL.

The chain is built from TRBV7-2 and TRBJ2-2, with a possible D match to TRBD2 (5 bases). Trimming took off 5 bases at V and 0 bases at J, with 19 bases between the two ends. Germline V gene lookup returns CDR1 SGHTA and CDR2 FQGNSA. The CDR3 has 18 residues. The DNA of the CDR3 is TGTGCCAGCAGCCCCCGGGGTCAACCCGGGGCGAACACCGGGGAGCTGTTTTTT. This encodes CASSPRGQPGANTGELFF.

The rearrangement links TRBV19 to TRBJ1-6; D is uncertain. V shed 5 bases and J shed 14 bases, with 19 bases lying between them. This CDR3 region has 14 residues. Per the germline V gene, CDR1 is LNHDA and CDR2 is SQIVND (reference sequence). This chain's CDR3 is CASSALGGETALHF. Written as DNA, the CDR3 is TGTGCCAGTAGTGCCCTAGGCGGGGAAACAGCCCTCCACTTT.

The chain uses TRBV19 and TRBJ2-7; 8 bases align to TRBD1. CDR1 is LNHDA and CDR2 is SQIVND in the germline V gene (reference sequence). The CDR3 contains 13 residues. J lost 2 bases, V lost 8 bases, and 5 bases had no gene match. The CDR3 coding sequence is TGTGCCAGTGGAGGACAGGGCCCCTACGAGCAGTACTTC. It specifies CASGGQGPYEQYF.

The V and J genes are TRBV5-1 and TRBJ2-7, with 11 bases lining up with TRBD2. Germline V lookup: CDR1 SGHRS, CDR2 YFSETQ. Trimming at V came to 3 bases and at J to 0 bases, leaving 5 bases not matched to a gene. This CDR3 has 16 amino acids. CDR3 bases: TGCGCCAGCAGCTGGGGGACTAGCGGCTACTCCTACGAGCAGTACTTC. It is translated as CASSWGTSGYSYEQYF.

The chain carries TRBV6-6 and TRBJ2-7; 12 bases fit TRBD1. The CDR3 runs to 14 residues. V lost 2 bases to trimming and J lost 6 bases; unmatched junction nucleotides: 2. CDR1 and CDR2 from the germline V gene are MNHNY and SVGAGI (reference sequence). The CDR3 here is CASSYGDRGPEQYF. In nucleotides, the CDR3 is TGTGCCAGCAGTTACGGGGACAGGGGGCCCGAGCAGTACTTC.

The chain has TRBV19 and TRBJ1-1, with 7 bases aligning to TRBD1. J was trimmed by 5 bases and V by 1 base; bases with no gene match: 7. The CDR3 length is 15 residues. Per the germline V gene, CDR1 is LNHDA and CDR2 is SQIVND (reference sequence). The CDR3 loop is CASSIGTGHNTEAFF. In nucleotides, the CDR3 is TGTGCCAGTAGTATAGGGACAGGCCATAATACTGAAGCTTTCTTT. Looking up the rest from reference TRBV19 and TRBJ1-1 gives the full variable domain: DGGITQSPKYLFRKEGQNVTLSCEQNLNHDAMYWYRQDPGQGLRLIYYSQIVNDFQKGDIAEGYSVSREKKESFPLTVTSAQKNPTAFYLCASSIGTGHNTEAFFGQGTRLTVV.